The 11 T cell receptor beta chains below come from one sample, sequenced in a study of T cell responses to AZD1222 COVID-19 vaccine. Measured with immunoSEQ multiplex PCR; TCRdb has only the in-frame clones, and not every one. Among around 180,000 clones listed, approximately 92% were seen once. This specimen consisted of peripheral blood, obtained on day 0 of AZD1222 vaccination. These receptor sequences come from an adult in good health.

This clone appeared once. The CDR3 here is CASSQEGLGTYEQYF. CDR3 coding DNA: TGCGCCAGCAGCCAAGAGGGACTAGGTACCTACGAGCAGTACTTC. This sequence joins TRBV4-1 and TRBJ2-7, with 8 positions matching TRBD2. The V segment lost 0 bases and the J segment 2 bases; nucleotides outside the gene matches: 3. The CDR3 length is 15 residues. Germline V gene data show CDR1 as MGHRA and CDR2 as YSYEKL.

The CDR3 here is CASSPPGAGNVPLHF. The DNA for the CDR3 is TGTGCCAGCAGCCCTCCGGGGGCAGGGAATGTACCCCTCCACTTT. This chain connects TRBV7-2 to TRBJ1-6; tentative D call: TRBD1 (6 bases). Germline lookup yields CDR1 SGHTA and CDR2 FQGNSA. The CDR3 is made up of 15 amino acids. With 5 bases removed from V and 12 bases from J, the gap between germline ends came to 20 bases.

The chain has TRBV2 and TRBJ2-3, with D maybe TRBD2 (5 bases). Germline lookup yields CDR1 SNHLY and CDR2 FYNNEI. The CDR3 has 16 amino acids. V was trimmed by 0 bases and J by 4 bases, leaving 14 bases between them. CDR3 amino acids: CASSEAVVKGADTQYF. DNA of the CDR3: TGTGCCAGCAGTGAAGCGGTAGTCAAGGGAGCAGATACGCAGTATTTT. Variable domain in full (rest from reference TRBV2 and TRBJ2-3): EPEVTQTPSHQVTQMGQEVILRCVPISNHLYFYWYRQILGQKVEFLVSFYNNEISEKSEIFDDQFSVERPDGSNFTLKIRSTKLEDSAMYFCASSEAVVKGADTQYFGPGTRLTVL.

In this sample, this clone turned up once. This chain joins TRBV11-2 and TRBJ2-6, with 11 bases lining up with TRBD2. V lost 5 bases to trimming and J lost 1 base; unmatched junction nucleotides: 10. CDR1 and CDR2 from the germline V gene are SGHAT and FQNNGV. CDR3 length equals 19 residues. CDR3 amino acids: CASSPLRLAGRSGANVLTF. DNA of the CDR3: TGTGCCAGCAGCCCCCTGCGACTAGCGGGACGGTCTGGGGCCAACGTCCTGACTTTC.

This chain uses TRBV9 with TRBJ1-3; D is possibly TRBD1 (6 bases). The germline V gene has CDR1 SGDLS and CDR2 YYNGEE. The CDR3 extends over 15 amino acids. V dropped 2 bases and J dropped 3 bases, with 12 bases sitting between them. This chain's CDR3 is CASSVSGAGGNTIYF. CDR3 sequence (DNA): TGTGCCAGCAGCGTCTCAGGGGCGGGTGGAAACACCATATATTTT.

The chain joins TRBV27 to TRBJ1-1; 9 bases are a match to TRBD1. The junction had 7 bases not matched to a gene; V was cut back by 4 bases and J by 1 base. In germline, CDR1 is MNHEY, CDR2 SMNVEV (reference sequence). This CDR3 is 16 amino acids long. CDR3 bases: TGTGCCAGCAGTTCCCCTTGGACAGGGGCGAACACTGAAGCTTTCTTT. The encoded protein is CASSSPWTGANTEAFF.

The V and J genes are TRBV28 and TRBJ1-6, with D perhaps matching TRBD1 (6 bases). The germline CDR1 and CDR2 sequences are MDHEN and SYDVKM. V shed 7 bases and J shed 7 bases, with 17 bases lying between them. This CDR3 is 15 amino acids long. CDR3 bases: TGTGCCAGCAATCGACAGGTTTTTAGCAATTCACCCCTCCACTTT. Its protein is CASNRQVFSNSPLHF.

The rearrangement joins TRBV24-1 to TRBJ2-1; D gene unclear. This CDR3 contains 15 residues. Trimming stripped 3 bases from V and 0 bases from J, with 8 bases between. Germline values: CDR1 KGHDR, CDR2 SFDVKD. The CDR3 DNA reads as TGTGCCACCAGTGATAGGGCGAGCTCCTACAATGAGCAGTTCTTC. Its translation: CATSDRASSYNEQFF.

The rearrangement links TRBV19 to TRBJ1-5, with 8 bases lining up with TRBD1. V trimming: 6 bases; J trimming: 1 base; junction bases outside the gene matches: 11. Germline V lookup: CDR1 LNHDA, CDR2 SQIVND (reference sequence). This CDR3 comprises 17 residues. The CDR3 DNA sequence: TGTGCCAGTAGCGACAGGGGTTCAACAGGCAGCAATCAGCCCCAGCATTTT. Its protein product is CASSDRGSTGSNQPQHF.

The J gene is TRBJ1-1, the V gene TRBV9; D ambiguous. Trimming removed 4 bases at V and 1 base at J, with 8 bases between. This CDR3 region has 13 residues. Germline CDR1 SGDLS, CDR2 YYNGEE. The CDR3 here is CASSSGPNTEAFF. DNA for the CDR3: TGTGCCAGCAGCTCCGGGCCGAACACTGAAGCTTTCTTT.

V is TRBV6-5 and J is TRBJ1-2, with TRBD1 identical over 9 bases. The J segment lost 7 bases and the V segment lost 7 bases, leaving 10 bases of the junction unmatched. Germline assignment: CDR1 MNHEY and CDR2 SVGAGI. The length of the CDR3 is 14 residues. In DNA, the CDR3 is TGTGCCAGCACCGCTCAGGACAGGGGACGTGGCTACACCTTC. Translation gives CASTAQDRGRGYTF.